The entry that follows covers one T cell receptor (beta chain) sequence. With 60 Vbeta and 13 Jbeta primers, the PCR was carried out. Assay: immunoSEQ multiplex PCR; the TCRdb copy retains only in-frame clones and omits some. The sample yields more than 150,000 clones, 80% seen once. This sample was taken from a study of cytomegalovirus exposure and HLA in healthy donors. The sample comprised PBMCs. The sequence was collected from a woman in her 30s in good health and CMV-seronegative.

The CDR3 nucleotides are TGTGCCACCAGCGGAGGCCTACAGGGGGCTAACACTGAAGCTTTCTTT. Translated: CATSGGLQGANTEAFF. V usage is TRBV15 and J usage is TRBJ1-1, with 9 positions matching TRBD1. The V segment lost 5 bases and the J segment 2 bases; nucleotides outside the gene matches: 9. CDR3 length equals 16 residues. CDR1 LNHNV and CDR2 YYDKDF come from the germline V gene (reference sequence).